Below are 17 T cell receptor beta chains sequenced from a single sample in a study of T cell responses to AZD1222 COVID-19 vaccine. This table comes from immunoSEQ multiplex PCR, and its TCRdb copy is limited to in-frame clones, with some not included. Of 150,000 to 200,000 clones detected, 85% to 95% appear once; the ten largest clones hold approximately 1.9%. This specimen consisted of peripheral blood, obtained 28 days after the second AZD1222 dose. These receptors were collected from an adult who received the AZD1222 COVID-19 vaccine.

The gene calls are TRBV2 and TRBJ2-7; D not resolved. Trimming shortened V by 6 bases and J by 7 bases, and 19 bases separated the two germline ends. Germline CDR1 is SNHLY and CDR2 is FYNNEI. The length of the CDR3 is 14 residues. The CDR3 nucleotides are TGTGCCAGCAGCATGACACCCCCCTGGGGAGAGCAGTACTTC. This encodes CASSMTPPWGEQYF.

The chain combines TRBV7-8 with TRBJ1-5, with unresolved D. The CDR3 sequence is 13 residues long. V gave up 0 bases and J gave up 6 bases, with 6 bases separating them. CDR1 SGHVS and CDR2 FQNEAQ come from the germline V gene. The CDR3, as DNA: TGTGCCAGCAGCTTAGCAGGGATTCAGCCCCAGCATTTT. This codes for CASSLAGIQPQHF.

The chain links TRBV9 to TRBJ2-7; D tentatively fits TRBD1 or TRBD2 (5 bases each). Trimming took 0 bases from V and 2 from J, leaving 12 bases between them. CDR3 length equals 15 residues. Per the germline V gene, CDR1 is SGDLS and CDR2 is YYNGEE. This CDR3 is CASSVGTGAAYEQYF. In DNA, the CDR3 is TGTGCCAGCAGCGTAGGGACCGGGGCAGCCTACGAGCAGTACTTC.

This chain joins TRBV7-2 and TRBJ2-7; the D is unclear. The CDR3 length is 14 residues. Germline-derived CDR1 and CDR2 are SGHTA and FQGNSA. The V end lost 6 bases, the J end lost 2 bases, and 14 bases lay between the germline ends. CDR3 sequence (DNA): TGTGCCAGCAGTTACGACTCTAACCCCTACGAGCAGTACTTC. Translation gives CASSYDSNPYEQYF. Variable domain in full (rest from reference TRBV7-2 and TRBJ2-7): GAGVSQSPSNKVTEKGKDVELRCDPISGHTALYWYRQSLGQGLEFLIYFQGNSAPDKSGLPSDRFSAERTGGSVSTLTIQRTQQEDSAVYLCASSYDSNPYEQYFGPGTRLTVT.

This chain links TRBV7-2 with TRBJ1-5; no clear D. V dropped 0 bases and J dropped 2 bases, with 11 bases sitting between them. The CDR3 is 16 residues long. Germline-derived CDR1 and CDR2 are SGHTA and FQGNSA. The CDR3 nucleotides are TGTGCCAGCAGCTTAGCGTCTGGGGTGCGCAATCAGCCCCAGCATTTT. Encoded protein: CASSLASGVRNQPQHF. Based on the CDR3 plus reference TRBV7-2 and TRBJ1-5, the full variable domain is GAGVSQSPSNKVTEKGKDVELRCDPISGHTALYWYRQSLGQGLEFLIYFQGNSAPDKSGLPSDRFSAERTGGSVSTLTIQRTQQEDSAVYLCASSLASGVRNQPQHFGDGTRLSIL.

The V call is TRBV18, the J call TRBJ2-3; 9 bases are a match to TRBD1. V trimming: 3 bases; J trimming: 5 bases; junction bases outside the gene matches: 6. The CDR3 is 15 residues long. The germline V gene encodes CDR1 KGHSH and CDR2 LQKENI. The CDR3 DNA sequence: TGTGCCAGCTCACCTGGGACAGGGCGGGGAGATACGCAGTATTTT. This sequence encodes CASSPGTGRGDTQYF.

V is TRBV7-6 and J is TRBJ1-5; D gene unclear. Trimming shortened V by 3 bases and J by 7 bases, and 16 bases separated the two germline ends. Germline-derived CDR1 and CDR2 are SGHVS and FNYEAQ. The CDR3 contains 15 residues. This CDR3 reads CASSFGLRGAQPQHF. The CDR3 bases are TGTGCCAGCAGCTTTGGGCTACGGGGTGCCCAGCCCCAGCATTTT. The full variable domain, with the rest looked up from reference TRBV7-6 and TRBJ1-5, is GAGVSQSPRYKVTKRGQDVALRCDPISGHVSLYWYRQALGQGPEFLTYFNYEAQQDKSGLPNDRFSAERPEGSISTLTIQRTEQRDSAMYRCASSFGLRGAQPQHFGDGTRLSIL.

The J gene is TRBJ2-7, the V gene TRBV9; D is ambiguous. CDR1 and CDR2 (germline): SGDLS, YYNGEE. V lost 4 bases, J lost 2 bases, and 13 bases lay in between. This CDR3 region has 14 residues. CDR3 in amino acids: CASSSTYGPYEQYF. The CDR3 DNA reads as TGTGCCAGCAGCTCCACCTACGGGCCCTACGAGCAGTACTTC.

The J gene is TRBJ2-3, the V gene TRBV18; D is tentatively TRBD1 or TRBD2 (5 bases each). The CDR3 is 15 amino acids. V lost 8 bases, J lost 0 bases, and 15 bases lay in between. Germline CDR1 reads KGHSH; CDR2 reads LQKENI. The DNA for the CDR3 is TGTGCCAGCGCCGGGGCAGGGCACAGCACAGATACGCAGTATTTT. It specifies CASAGAGHSTDTQYF.

This chain connects TRBV5-4 to TRBJ2-7, with 10 nucleotides matching TRBD1. CDR1 and CDR2 (germline): SGHNT, YYREEE (reference sequence). The CDR3 extends over 14 amino acids. V gave up 4 bases and J gave up 2 bases; unmatched junction bases: 3. CDR3 amino acids: CASSIGQGAYEQYF. The CDR3, as DNA: TGTGCCAGCAGCATTGGACAGGGGGCCTACGAGCAGTACTTC.

The genes are TRBV11-1 and TRBJ2-3, with 7 positions matching TRBD1. This CDR3 spans 15 amino acids. Germline CDR1 and CDR2: SGHAT and FQDESV (reference sequence). Losses at the gene ends were 8 bases for V and 3 bases for J; bases not matched to a gene: 11. The DNA of the CDR3 is TGTGCCAGCGGAGAAAGGGGGCACGAAACAGATACGCAGTATTTT. Its protein product is CASGERGHETDTQYF.

This clone was seen a few times. The V gene is TRBV27, the J gene TRBJ1-5; D is possibly TRBD1 (6 bases). CDR1 and CDR2 from the germline V gene are MNHEY and SMNVEV (reference sequence). This CDR3 has 17 amino acids. With 0 bases removed from V and 2 bases from J, the gap between germline ends came to 14 bases. This chain's CDR3 is CASSLSGSGGRNQPQHF. The CDR3, as DNA: TGTGCCAGCAGTTTATCCGGGTCGGGGGGCCGCAATCAGCCCCAGCATTTT.

This chain uses TRBV29-1 with TRBJ1-2, with D possibly TRBD1 on 6 matching bases. The CDR3 runs to 14 residues. The germline V gene has CDR1 SQVTM and CDR2 ANQGSEA. Trimming took off 5 bases at V and 7 bases at J, with 20 bases between the two ends. The CDR3 nucleotides are TGCAGCGTTCAACCCAGTCGGGGGGCGGGTGGCTACACCTTC. Translating gives CSVQPSRGAGGYTF.

This chain links TRBV7-9 with TRBJ1-2, with 8 bases identical to TRBD1. The germline gives CDR1 SEHNR, CDR2 FQNEAQ (reference sequence). This CDR3 has 14 residues. J gave up 5 bases and V 1 base, and 3 bases lay outside the gene matches. CDR3 DNA: TGTGCCAGCAGCTTAGGTCAGGGGGCATATGGCTACACCTTC. This translates into CASSLGQGAYGYTF.

The J gene is TRBJ2-3, the V gene TRBV6-5; D uncertain. The CDR3 has 11 residues. Trimming removed 9 bases at V and 3 bases at J, with 7 bases between. The germline gives CDR1 MNHEY, CDR2 SVGAGI. In DNA form, the CDR3 reads TGTGCCAGGGGTCATACAGATACGCAGTATTTT. Translation gives CARGHTDTQYF.

The chain has TRBV3-1 (or the pseudogene TRBV3-2) and TRBJ1-1; 7 nucleotides match TRBD1. The V gene end was trimmed by 4 bases and the J gene end by 0 bases; junction bases not matched to a gene: 5. The CDR3 extends over 15 amino acids. The germline gives CDR1 LGHDT, CDR2 YNNKEL (reference sequence). CDR3 in amino acids: CASSRSDRVNTEAFF. DNA for the CDR3: TGTGCCAGCAGCCGTTCCGACAGGGTGAACACTGAAGCTTTCTTT.

In its sample, this clone was seen once. The chain's CDR3 is CASSAGTAPEAFF. The CDR3 region has the DNA TGTGCCAGCAGCGCCGGGACGGCTCCTGAAGCTTTCTTT. This chain connects TRBV11-3 to TRBJ1-1, with a tentative D call TRBD1 (5 bases). The germline V gene has CDR1 SGHNT and CDR2 YENEEA. The CDR3 sequence is 13 residues long. Trimming left V 5 bases short and J 6 bases short, with 13 bases between.